One sample yielded the 14 T cell receptor beta chains listed below, sequenced in a study of T cell changes during pregnancy in multiple sclerosis. Profiling relied on immunoSEQ multiplex PCR, and the TCRdb table lists in-frame clones only, not all of them. The repertoire consists of 70,000 to 95,000 clones, with around 93% occurring once and the leading ten covering about 2%. The material was peripheral blood, obtained in the third trimester of pregnancy. The receptors were sampled from a female donor with multiple sclerosis, enrolled in a pregnancy study.

DNA for the CDR3: TGTGCCTGGGACGTAAGGGGCAGGTATTCACCCCTCCACTTT. Translating gives CAWDVRGRYSPLHF. The chain recombines TRBV30 with TRBJ1-6; weak D call: TRBD1 (5 bases). The CDR3 is made up of 14 amino acids. Germline CDR1 and CDR2: GTSNPN and SVGIG (reference sequence). V lost 5 bases and J lost 8, with 16 bases in between.

This chain uses TRBV2 with TRBJ1-2; D is undetermined. The CDR3 spans 13 residues. V was shortened by 1 base and J by 1 base, with 4 bases between the two germline ends. The V gene's germline CDR1 is SNHLY and CDR2 FYNNEI. The DNA of the CDR3 is TGTGCCAGCAGTGAAGGCAGTAACTATGGCTACACCTTC. Residues: CASSEGSNYGYTF.

This clone was detected once. CDR3 in DNA: TGTGCCAGCAGGGGGGCGACAGGGCGTTGGAACACTGAAGCTTTCTTT. It translates to CASRGATGRWNTEAFF. The V and J genes are TRBV2 and TRBJ1-1; 7 bases match TRBD1. Germline assignment: CDR1 SNHLY and CDR2 FYNNEI. This CDR3 region has 16 residues. The V and J ends lost 6 bases and 1 base, in that order; junction bases with no gene match: 11. The full variable domain, with the rest looked up from reference TRBV2 and TRBJ1-1, is EPEVTQTPSHQVTQMGQEVILRCVPISNHLYFYWYRQILGQKVEFLVSFYNNEISEKSEIFDDQFSVERPDGSNFTLKIRSTKLEDSAMYFCASRGATGRWNTEAFFGQGTRLTVV.

This sequence joins TRBV19 and TRBJ2-3; a possible D gene is TRBD2 (6 bases). Trimming removed 8 bases at V and 3 bases at J, with 12 bases between. CDR1 LNHDA and CDR2 SQIVND come from the germline V gene (reference sequence). This CDR3 has 13 residues. The CDR3 reads CASGLAVTDTQYF. The DNA of the CDR3 is TGTGCCAGTGGGTTAGCGGTAACAGATACGCAGTATTTT.

In DNA, the CDR3 is TGTGCCAGCAGCCCCCTCGACAAATACGAGCAGTACTTC. Its translation is CASSPLDKYEQYF. The V gene is TRBV11-1, the J gene TRBJ2-7; D is undetermined. Germline values: CDR1 SGHAT, CDR2 FQDESV (reference sequence). The CDR3 length is 13 residues. The V end was cut by 5 bases, the J end by 4 bases, with 12 bases between.

The V and J genes are TRBV7-9 and TRBJ1-1; D is perhaps TRBD1 (6 bases). The CDR3 spans 13 residues. Germline values: CDR1 SEHNR, CDR2 FQNEAQ (reference sequence). Trimming stripped 7 bases from V and 4 bases from J, with 13 bases between. CDR3 sequence (DNA): TGTGCCAGCACAAACAGGGCGATCACTGAAGCTTTCTTT. Encoded protein: CASTNRAITEAFF.

The chain uses TRBV2 and TRBJ2-7, with D possibly TRBD2 on 6 matching bases. CDR1 and CDR2 from the germline V gene are SNHLY and FYNNEI. With 3 bases removed from V and 4 bases from J, the gap between germline ends came to 10 bases. This CDR3 region has 13 residues. For the CDR3, the DNA is TGTGCCAGCAGTGAGACTAGAGAGTACGAGCAGTACTTC. It translates to CASSETREYEQYF.

The chain links TRBV13 to TRBJ2-4, with a tentative D call TRBD2 (6 bases). CDR3 size: 17 residues. Germline V lookup: CDR1 PRHDT, CDR2 FYEKMQ (reference sequence). Trimming cost V 3 bases and J 0 bases, with 15 bases left between them. This chain's CDR3 is CASSLGGRDLAKNIQYF. The CDR3, as DNA: TGTGCCAGCAGCTTGGGGGGACGGGACCTAGCCAAAAACATTCAGTACTTC.

The chain joins TRBV10-3 to TRBJ2-1; 10 bases agree with TRBD2. The V segment lost 5 bases and the J segment 7 bases; nucleotides outside the gene matches: 8. CDR1 and CDR2 from the germline V gene are ENHRY and SYGVKD. The CDR3 totals 15 residues. The CDR3 protein is CAISKAGGLGNEQFF. DNA for the CDR3: TGTGCCATCAGTAAAGCGGGAGGGCTAGGTAATGAGCAGTTCTTC.

The chain is built from TRBV10-2 and TRBJ2-7, with D maybe TRBD1 (5 bases). CDR1 and CDR2 from the germline V gene are WSHSY and SAAADI. This CDR3 comprises 12 residues. Trimming left V 6 bases short and J 3 bases short, with 9 bases between. The CDR3 loop is CASSPDNYEQYF. The CDR3 coding sequence is TGCGCCAGCAGCCCGGACAACTACGAGCAGTACTTC.

V is TRBV9 and J is TRBJ2-2, with TRBD1 matching 9 bases. V was clipped by 0 bases and J by 7 bases; unmatched bases: 4. The CDR3 totals 15 residues. Germline V lookup: CDR1 SGDLS, CDR2 YYNGEE. CDR3 sequence reads: CASSVVQGANGELFF. DNA of the CDR3: TGTGCCAGCAGCGTAGTACAGGGGGCGAACGGGGAGCTGTTTTTT.

The genes are TRBV7-8 and TRBJ2-3; TRBD2 aligns across 7 bases. The CDR3 has 12 amino acids. V was clipped by 10 bases and J by 0 bases; unmatched bases: 1. Germline-derived CDR1 and CDR2 are SGHVS and FQNEAQ. CDR3 residues: CATGLSTDTQYF. The CDR3 nucleotides are TGTGCCACGGGACTAAGCACAGATACGCAGTATTTT.

The genes are TRBV28 and TRBJ1-2; 8 nucleotides match TRBD1. Trimming at V came to 3 bases and at J to 6 bases, leaving 6 bases not matched to a gene. CDR3 size: 14 residues. Germline CDR1 is MDHEN and CDR2 is SYDVKM. The CDR3 DNA is TGTGCCAGCAGTTTTGGGGACAGGCACAATGGCTACACCTTC. This encodes CASSFGDRHNGYTF.

The genes are TRBV7-3 and TRBJ2-1; D unclear. Germline V CDR1 and CDR2: SGHTA, FQGTGA. Between the trimmed V and J ends, which lost 2 bases and 0 bases, there was a span of 8 bases. The CDR3 is 15 residues long. The CDR3 spells CASSLVPSSYNEQFF. In nucleotides, the CDR3 is TGTGCCAGCAGCTTAGTGCCCAGCTCCTACAATGAGCAGTTCTTC.